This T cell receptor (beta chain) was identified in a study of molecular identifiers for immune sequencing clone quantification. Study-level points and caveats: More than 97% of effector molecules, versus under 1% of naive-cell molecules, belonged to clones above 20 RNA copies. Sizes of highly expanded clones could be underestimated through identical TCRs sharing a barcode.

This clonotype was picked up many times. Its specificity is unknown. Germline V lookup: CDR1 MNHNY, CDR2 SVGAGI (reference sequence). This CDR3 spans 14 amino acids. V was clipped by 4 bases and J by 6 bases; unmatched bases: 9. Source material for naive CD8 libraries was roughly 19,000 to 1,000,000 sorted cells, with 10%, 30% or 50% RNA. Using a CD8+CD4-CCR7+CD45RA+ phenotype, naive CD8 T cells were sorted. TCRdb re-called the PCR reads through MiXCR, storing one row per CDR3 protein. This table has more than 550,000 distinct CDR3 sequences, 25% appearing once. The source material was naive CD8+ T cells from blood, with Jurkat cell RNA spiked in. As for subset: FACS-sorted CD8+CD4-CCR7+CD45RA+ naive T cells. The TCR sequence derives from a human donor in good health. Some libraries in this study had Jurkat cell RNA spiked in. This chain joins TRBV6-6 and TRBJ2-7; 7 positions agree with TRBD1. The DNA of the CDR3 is TGTGCCAGCAGTTCCAACCCATCAGGGGGCGAGCAGTACTTC. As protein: CASSSNPSGGEQYF.